This is a list of T cell receptor beta chains from one sample in a study of cytomegalovirus exposure and HLA in healthy donors. Measured with immunoSEQ multiplex PCR; TCRdb has only the in-frame clones, and not every one. There are under 200,000 clones in the sample; roughly four fifths occur only once, and 1.7% lies in the top ten. Source material: PBMCs. The receptors stem from a woman aged 18-29 years in good health and CMV-seronegative. Both conserved end residues are part of each CDR3. The D gene is left open where the match is weak. For some rows the clone size is stated as once, few or many, or as a class when expanded; others skip it.

.	TRBV18	TRBJ1-1	.	CASSPYREKNTEAFF	TGTGCCAGCTCACCATACAGGGAAAAGAACACTGAAGCTTTCTTT
.	TRBV29-1	TRBJ2-5	.	CSAWTEETQYF	TGCAGCGCCTGGACAGAGGAGACCCAGTACTTC
.	TRBV6-1	TRBJ2-2	.	CASSDSRQSTGELFF	TGTGCCAGCAGTGATTCGAGACAGTCCACCGGGGAGCTGTTTTTT
.	TRBV6-5	TRBJ1-5	.	CASSYSVGDDQPQHF	TGTGCCAGCAGTTACTCGGTAGGGGATGATCAGCCCCAGCATTTT
.	TRBV18	TRBJ1-1	.	CASSPAGQNTEAFF	TGTGCCAGCTCACCAGCAGGTCAGAACACTGAAGCTTTCTTT
TRBD1	TRBV5-4	TRBJ2-1	.	CASSSGQENQQFF	TGTGCCAGCAGCTCGGGACAGGAAAATCAGCAGTTCTTC
.	TRBV4-1	TRBJ2-1	.	CASSQEPPGYEQFF	TGCGCCAGCAGCCAGGAGCCACCCGGCTATGAGCAGTTCTTC
.	TRBV19	TRBJ1-3	.	CASSSGAQLSGNTIYF	TGTGCCAGTAGTAGTGGGGCCCAACTCTCTGGAAACACCATATATTTT
TRBD1	TRBV10-1	TRBJ2-2	.	CASKGTANTGELFF	TGCGCCAGCAAAGGGACAGCGAACACCGGGGAGCTGTTTTTT
.	TRBV6-5	TRBJ1-1	few	CASSVQVMNTEAFF	TGTGCCAGCAGTGTACAGGTCATGAACACTGAAGCTTTCTTT
.	TRBV29-1	TRBJ1-2	.	CSVEGLGYGYTF	TGCAGCGTTGAAGGGCTAGGCTATGGCTACACCTTC
.	TRBV7-2	TRBJ1-1	.	CASTEGRTEAFF	TGTGCCAGTACAGAGGGCCGCACTGAAGCTTTCTTT
.	TRBV2	TRBJ2-5	.	CASLSGGQETQYF	TGTGCCAGTTTGTCCGGGGGCCAAGAGACCCAGTACTTC
TRBD1	TRBV7-2	TRBJ2-7	.	CASSLGRGISYEQYF	TGTGCCAGCAGCTTGGGCAGGGGGATCTCCTACGAGCAGTACTTC
TRBD1	TRBV6-1	TRBJ2-5	.	CASSLGTGLETQYF	TGTGCCAGCAGCCTAGGGACAGGGCTGGAGACCCAGTACTTC
.	TRBV28	TRBJ2-1	once	CATSSGQLYNEQFF	TGTGCCACCTCGAGCGGACAGCTTTACAATGAGCAGTTCTTC